This T cell receptor beta chain comes out of a study of shared T cell receptors in the human thymus. This clone has a single count. Sequencing used immunoSEQ multiplex PCR; TCRdb keeps in-frame clones, though not all of them. This table has hundreds of thousands of clones, approximately 83% appearing once. Trimming at V came to 0 bases and at J to 6 bases, leaving 5 bases not matched to a gene. CDR1 and CDR2 from the germline V gene are LGHNA and YSLEER. The CDR3 has 15 amino acids. These sequences were also reported in another study, on human thymus T cells. Per that study: Among the donors, all were healthy Finnish infants having corrective surgery for congenital heart defects. Resected material from corrective heart surgery provided the thymus tissue analysed. Gene usage for V and J segments appeared biased in thymic and blood repertoires. Highly overlapping thymic repertoires in unrelated individuals were reported by related research.

The sequence derives from a girl less than two years old with a congenital heart defect. The sequencing sample was made of thymocytes. The V and J genes are TRBV4-3 and TRBJ1-5; 7 bases are shared with TRBD1. The CDR3 here is CASSQDRTGCQPQHF. In nucleotides, the CDR3 is TGCGCCAGCAGCCAAGATCGGACAGGTTGTCAGCCCCAGCATTTT.